Detailed here is one T cell receptor beta chain. Antigen unknown. The sample is drawn from a study of shared clonotypes between healthy human individuals. Germline V gives CDR1 MNHNY, CDR2 SVGAGI (reference sequence). There are 15 residues in the CDR3. Trimming removed 2 bases from V and 5 bases from J; junction bases left unmatched: 6. Several immunoSEQ plates received, in even portions, the genomic DNA of each subset. Some clones are missing from TCRdb's copy, which holds only in-frame ones; the method was immunoSEQ multiplex PCR. The sample has some 650,000 clones; 95% to 98% are singletons. Study observations and caveats: The study found lower generation probabilities in non-shared clonotypes than in those shared by all four donors.

Sequencing was done on a sample of naive CD4+ T cells sorted from blood. Subset meaning: CD45RA+ positively selected. This TCR derives from a woman aged 25-40 years in good health. This sequence joins TRBV6-6 and TRBJ2-3; 8 positions match TRBD1. In DNA form, the CDR3 reads TGTGCCAGCAGTTACCCTGGACAGGGTAAAGATACGCAGTATTTT. Its protein is CASSYPGQGKDTQYF.